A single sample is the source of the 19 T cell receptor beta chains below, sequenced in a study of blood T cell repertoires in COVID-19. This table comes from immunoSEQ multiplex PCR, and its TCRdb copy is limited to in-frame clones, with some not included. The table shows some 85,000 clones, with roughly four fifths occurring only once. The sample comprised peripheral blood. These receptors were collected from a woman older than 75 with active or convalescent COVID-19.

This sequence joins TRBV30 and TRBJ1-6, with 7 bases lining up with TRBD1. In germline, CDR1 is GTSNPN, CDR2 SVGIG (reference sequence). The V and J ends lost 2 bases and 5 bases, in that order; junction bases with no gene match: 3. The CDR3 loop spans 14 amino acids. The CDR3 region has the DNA TGTGCCTGGAGTTCCGGGACAGATAATTCACCCCTCCACTTT. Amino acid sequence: CAWSSGTDNSPLHF.

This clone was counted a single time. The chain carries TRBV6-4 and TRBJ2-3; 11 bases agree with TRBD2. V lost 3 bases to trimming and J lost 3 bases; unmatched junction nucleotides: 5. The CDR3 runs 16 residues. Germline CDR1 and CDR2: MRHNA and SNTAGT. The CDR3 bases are TGTGCCAGCAGTGAGGCCGGGACTAGCGGTACAGATACGCAGTATTTT. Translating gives CASSEAGTSGTDTQYF.

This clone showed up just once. The CDR3 loop reads CASSQGPGANVLTF. The CDR3, as DNA: TGTGCCAGCAGCCAGGGCCCTGGGGCCAACGTCCTGACTTTC. The genes are TRBV3-1 (or the pseudogene TRBV3-2) and TRBJ2-6, with D unresolved. Trimming shortened V by 3 bases and J by 2 bases, and 5 bases separated the two germline ends. There are 14 residues in the CDR3. Germline CDR1 and CDR2: LGHDT and YNNKEL (reference sequence).

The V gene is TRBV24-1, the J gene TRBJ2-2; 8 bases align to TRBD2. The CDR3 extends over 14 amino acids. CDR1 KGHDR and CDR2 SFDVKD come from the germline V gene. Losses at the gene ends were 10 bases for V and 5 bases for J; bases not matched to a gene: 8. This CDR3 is CATDSGGGTGELFF. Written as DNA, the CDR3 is TGTGCCACAGACAGCGGGGGAGGTACCGGGGAGCTGTTTTTT.

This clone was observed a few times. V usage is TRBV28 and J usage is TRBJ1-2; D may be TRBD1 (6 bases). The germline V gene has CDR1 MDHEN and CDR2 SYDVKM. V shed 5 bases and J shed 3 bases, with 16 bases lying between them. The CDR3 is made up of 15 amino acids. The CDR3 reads CASSLIGAGDYGYTF. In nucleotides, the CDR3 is TGTGCCAGCAGTCTGATCGGGGCAGGGGACTATGGCTACACCTTC.

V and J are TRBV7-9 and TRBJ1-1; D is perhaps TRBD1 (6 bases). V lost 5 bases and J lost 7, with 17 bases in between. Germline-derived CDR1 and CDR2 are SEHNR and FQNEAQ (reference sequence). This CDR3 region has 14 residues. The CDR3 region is CASSLPGVLGEAFF. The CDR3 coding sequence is TGTGCCAGCAGCCTTCCAGGGGTTTTGGGTGAAGCTTTCTTT.

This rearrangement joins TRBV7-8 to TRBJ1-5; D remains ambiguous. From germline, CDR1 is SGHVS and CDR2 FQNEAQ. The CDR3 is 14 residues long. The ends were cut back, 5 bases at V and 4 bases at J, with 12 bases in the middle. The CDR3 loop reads CASSAWGGNQPQHF. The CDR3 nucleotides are TGTGCCAGCAGCGCCTGGGGAGGGAATCAGCCCCAGCATTTT.

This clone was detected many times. In DNA form, the CDR3 reads TGTGCCAGCAGCAAACTCGGGACCGGGGAGCTGTTTTTT. Its protein product is CASSKLGTGELFF. The chain links TRBV6-2 or TRBV6-3 to TRBJ2-2; D gene uncertain. The CDR3 covers 13 residues. CDR1 and CDR2 from the germline V gene are MNHEY and SVGEGT. Between the trimmed V and J ends, which lost 6 bases and 5 bases, there was a span of 10 bases.

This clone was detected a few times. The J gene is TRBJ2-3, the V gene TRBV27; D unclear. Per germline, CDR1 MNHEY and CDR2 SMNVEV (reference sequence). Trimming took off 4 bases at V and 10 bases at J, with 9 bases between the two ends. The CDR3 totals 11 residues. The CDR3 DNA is TGTGCCAGCAGTTCCTCACGGGCGCAGTATTTT. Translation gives CASSSSRAQYF.

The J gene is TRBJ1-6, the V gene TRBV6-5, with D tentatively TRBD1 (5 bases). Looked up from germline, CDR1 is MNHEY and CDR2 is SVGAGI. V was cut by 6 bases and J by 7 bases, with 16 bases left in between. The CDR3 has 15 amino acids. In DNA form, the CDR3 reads TGTGCCAGCAGCCTTTTCAGGGCAGGGAATTCACCCCTCCACTTT. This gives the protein CASSLFRAGNSPLHF.

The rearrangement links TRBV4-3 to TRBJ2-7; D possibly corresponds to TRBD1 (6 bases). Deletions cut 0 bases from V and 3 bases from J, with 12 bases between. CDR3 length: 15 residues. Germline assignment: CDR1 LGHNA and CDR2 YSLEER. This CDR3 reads CASSQENRALYEQYF. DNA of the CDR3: TGCGCCAGCAGCCAAGAAAACAGGGCCCTCTACGAGCAGTACTTC.

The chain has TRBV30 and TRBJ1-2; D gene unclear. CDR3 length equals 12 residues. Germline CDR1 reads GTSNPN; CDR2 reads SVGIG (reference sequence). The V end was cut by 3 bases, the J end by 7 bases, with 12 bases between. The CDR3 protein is CAWRSQAVGYTF. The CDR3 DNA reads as TGTGCCTGGAGAAGTCAGGCAGTTGGCTACACCTTC.

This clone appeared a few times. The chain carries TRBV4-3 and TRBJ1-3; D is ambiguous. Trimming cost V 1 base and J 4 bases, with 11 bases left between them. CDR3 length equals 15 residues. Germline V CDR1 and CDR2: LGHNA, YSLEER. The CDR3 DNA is TGCGCCAGCAGCCAAGGATCTTCGGGGGGAAACACCATATATTTT. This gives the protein CASSQGSSGGNTIYF.

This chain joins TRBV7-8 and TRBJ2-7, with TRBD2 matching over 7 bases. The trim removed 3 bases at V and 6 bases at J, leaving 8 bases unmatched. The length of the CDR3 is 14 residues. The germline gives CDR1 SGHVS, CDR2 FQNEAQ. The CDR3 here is CASSLGGRRGEQYF. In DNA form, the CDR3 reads TGTGCCAGCAGCTTGGGGGGGAGGAGAGGCGAGCAGTACTTC.

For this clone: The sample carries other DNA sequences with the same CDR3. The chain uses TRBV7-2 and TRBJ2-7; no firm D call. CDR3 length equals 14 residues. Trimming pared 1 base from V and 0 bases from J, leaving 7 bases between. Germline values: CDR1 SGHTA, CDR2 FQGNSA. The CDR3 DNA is TGTGCCAGCAGCTTAGACGGTAGCTCCTACGAGCAGTACTTC. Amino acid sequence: CASSLDGSSYEQYF.

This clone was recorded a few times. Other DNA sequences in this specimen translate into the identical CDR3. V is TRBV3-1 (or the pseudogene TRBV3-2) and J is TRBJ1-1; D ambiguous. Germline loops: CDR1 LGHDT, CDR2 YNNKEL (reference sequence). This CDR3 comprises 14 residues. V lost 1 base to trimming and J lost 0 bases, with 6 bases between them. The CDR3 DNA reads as TGTGCCAGCAGCCAAGGTCTCGTGAACACTGAAGCTTTCTTT. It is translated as CASSQGLVNTEAFF.

CDR3 residues: CASSLGGGATGELFF. CDR3 DNA: TGTGCCAGCAGCTTGGGAGGGGGGGCGACCGGGGAGCTGTTTTTT. V and J are TRBV5-4 and TRBJ2-2, with a possible D match to TRBD2 (7 bases). CDR1 is SGHNT, CDR2 YYREEE, per germline (reference sequence). This CDR3 comprises 15 residues. Trimming removed 0 bases from V and 5 bases from J, with 11 bases in between.

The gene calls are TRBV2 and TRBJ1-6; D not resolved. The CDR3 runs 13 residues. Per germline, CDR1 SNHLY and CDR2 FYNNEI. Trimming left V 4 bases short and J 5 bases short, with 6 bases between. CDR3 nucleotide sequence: TGTGCCAGCAGTGGACAAAATAATTCACCCCTCCACTTT. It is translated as CASSGQNNSPLHF.

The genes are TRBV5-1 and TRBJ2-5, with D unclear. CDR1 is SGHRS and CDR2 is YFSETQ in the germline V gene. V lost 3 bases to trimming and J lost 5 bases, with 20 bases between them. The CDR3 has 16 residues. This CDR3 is CASSSGLRARQETQYF. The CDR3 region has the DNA TGCGCCAGCAGCTCTGGTTTGCGTGCGAGGCAGGAGACCCAGTACTTC.